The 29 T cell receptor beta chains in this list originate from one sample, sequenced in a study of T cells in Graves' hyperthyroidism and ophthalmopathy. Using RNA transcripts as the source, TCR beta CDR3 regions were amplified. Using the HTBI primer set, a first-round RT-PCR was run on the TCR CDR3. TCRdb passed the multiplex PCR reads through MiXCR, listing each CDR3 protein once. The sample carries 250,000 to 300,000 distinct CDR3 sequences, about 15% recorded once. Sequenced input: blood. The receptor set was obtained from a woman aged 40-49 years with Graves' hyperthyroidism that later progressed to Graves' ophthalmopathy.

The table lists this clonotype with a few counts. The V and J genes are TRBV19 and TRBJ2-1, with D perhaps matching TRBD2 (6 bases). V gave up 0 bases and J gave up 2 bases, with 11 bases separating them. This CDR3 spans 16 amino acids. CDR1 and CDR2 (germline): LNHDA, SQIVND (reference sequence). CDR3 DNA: TGTGCCAGTAGTATAGATTCGGGAGTTGCCTACAATGAGCAGTTCTTC. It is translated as CASSIDSGVAYNEQFF.

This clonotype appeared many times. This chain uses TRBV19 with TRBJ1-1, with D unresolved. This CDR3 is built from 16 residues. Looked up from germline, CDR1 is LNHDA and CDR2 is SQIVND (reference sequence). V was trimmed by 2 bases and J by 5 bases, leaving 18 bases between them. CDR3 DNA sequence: TGTGCCAGTAGTATAAGGCCTCGGAGGTGGAAGACTGAAGCTTTCTTT. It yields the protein CASSIRPRRWKTEAFF.

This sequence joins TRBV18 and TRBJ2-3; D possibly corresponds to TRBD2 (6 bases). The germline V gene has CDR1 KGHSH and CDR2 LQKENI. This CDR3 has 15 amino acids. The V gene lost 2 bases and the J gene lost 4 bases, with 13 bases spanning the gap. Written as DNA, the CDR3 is TGTGCCAGCTCACCAGGACGGGAGAGCCCAGATACGCAGTATTTT. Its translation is CASSPGRESPDTQYF.

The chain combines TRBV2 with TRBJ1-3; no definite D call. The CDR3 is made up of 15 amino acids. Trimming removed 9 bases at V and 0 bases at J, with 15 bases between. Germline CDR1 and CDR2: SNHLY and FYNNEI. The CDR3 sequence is CASRPDALSGNTIYF. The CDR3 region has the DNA TGTGCCAGTCGACCAGACGCGCTCTCTGGAAACACCATATATTTT. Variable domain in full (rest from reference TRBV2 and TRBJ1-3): EPEVTQTPSHQVTQMGQEVILRCVPISNHLYFYWYRQILGQKVEFLVSFYNNEISEKSEIFDDQFSVERPDGSNFTLKIRSTKLEDSAMYFCASRPDALSGNTIYFGEGSWLTVV.

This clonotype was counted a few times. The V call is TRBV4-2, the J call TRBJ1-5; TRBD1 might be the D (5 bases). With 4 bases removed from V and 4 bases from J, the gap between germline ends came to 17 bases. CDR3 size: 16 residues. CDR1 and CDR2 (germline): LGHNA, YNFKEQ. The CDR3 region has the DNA TGTGCCAGCAGCCGAGAGGGACCTGGAGGGAATCAGCCCCAGCATTTT. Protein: CASSREGPGGNQPQHF.

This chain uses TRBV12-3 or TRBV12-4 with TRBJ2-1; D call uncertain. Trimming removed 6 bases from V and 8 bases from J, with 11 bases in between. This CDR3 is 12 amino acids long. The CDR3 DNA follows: TGTGCCAGCAGATTGACCCGAGATGAGCAGTTCTTC. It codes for CASRLTRDEQFF.

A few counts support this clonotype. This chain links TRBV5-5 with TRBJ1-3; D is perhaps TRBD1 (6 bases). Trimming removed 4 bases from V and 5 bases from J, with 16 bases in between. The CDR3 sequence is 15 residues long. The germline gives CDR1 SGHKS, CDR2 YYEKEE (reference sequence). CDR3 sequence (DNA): TGTGCCAGCAGCCTCCTCGGTACAGGGAGAAACACCATATATTTT. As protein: CASSLLGTGRNTIYF.

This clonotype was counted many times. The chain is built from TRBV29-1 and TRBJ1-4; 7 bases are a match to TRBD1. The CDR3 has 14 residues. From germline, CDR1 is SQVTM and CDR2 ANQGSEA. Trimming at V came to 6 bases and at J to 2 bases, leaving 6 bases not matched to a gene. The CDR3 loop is CSVLDRATNEKLFF. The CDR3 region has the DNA TGCAGCGTCCTCGACAGGGCGACTAATGAAAAACTGTTTTTT. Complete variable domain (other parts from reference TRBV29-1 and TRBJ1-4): SAVISQKPSRDICQRGTSLTIQCQVDSQVTMMFWYRQQPGQSLTLIATANQGSEATYESGFVIDKFPISRPNLTFSTLTVSNMSPEDSSIYLCSVLDRATNEKLFFGSGTQLSVL.

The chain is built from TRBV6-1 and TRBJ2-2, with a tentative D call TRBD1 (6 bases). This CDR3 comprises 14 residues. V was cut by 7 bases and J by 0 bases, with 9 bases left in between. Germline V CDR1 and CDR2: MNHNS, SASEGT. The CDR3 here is CASTGATNTGELFF. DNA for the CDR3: TGTGCCAGCACAGGGGCGACGAACACCGGGGAGCTGTTTTTT.

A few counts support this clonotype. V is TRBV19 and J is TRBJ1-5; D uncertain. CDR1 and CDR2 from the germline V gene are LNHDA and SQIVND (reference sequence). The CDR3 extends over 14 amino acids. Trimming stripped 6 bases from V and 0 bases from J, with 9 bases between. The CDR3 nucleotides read TGTGCCAGTAGGGGGAAATATAGCAATCAGCCCCAGCATTTT. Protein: CASRGKYSNQPQHF.

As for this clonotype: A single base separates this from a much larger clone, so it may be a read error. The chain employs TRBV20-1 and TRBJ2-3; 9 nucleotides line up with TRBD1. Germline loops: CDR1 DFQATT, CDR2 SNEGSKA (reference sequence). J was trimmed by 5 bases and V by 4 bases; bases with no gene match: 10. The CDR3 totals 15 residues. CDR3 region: CSATKQGARIDTQYF. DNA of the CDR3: TGCAGTGCTACCAAACAGGGGGCGCGCATAGATACGCAGTATTTT.

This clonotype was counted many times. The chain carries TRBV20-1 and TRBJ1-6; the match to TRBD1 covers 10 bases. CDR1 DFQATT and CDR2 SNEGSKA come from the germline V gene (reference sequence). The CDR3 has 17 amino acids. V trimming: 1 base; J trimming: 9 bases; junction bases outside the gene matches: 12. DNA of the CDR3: TGCAGTGCTAGAGTGGGGGCCGGGACAGGGGTTTTTTCACCCCTCCACTTT. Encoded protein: CSARVGAGTGVFSPLHF.

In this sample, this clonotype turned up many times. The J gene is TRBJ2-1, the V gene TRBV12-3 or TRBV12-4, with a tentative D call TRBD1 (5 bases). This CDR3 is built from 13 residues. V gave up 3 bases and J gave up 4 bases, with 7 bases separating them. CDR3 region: CASSFQGYNEQFF. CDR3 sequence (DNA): TGTGCCAGCAGTTTTCAGGGTTACAATGAGCAGTTCTTC.

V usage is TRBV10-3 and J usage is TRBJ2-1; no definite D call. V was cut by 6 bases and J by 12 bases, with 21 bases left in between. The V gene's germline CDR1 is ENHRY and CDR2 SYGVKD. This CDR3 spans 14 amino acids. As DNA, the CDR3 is TGTGCCATCAGCCCTTCCCTACTCAGCCATGGGCAGTTCTTC. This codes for CAISPSLLSHGQFF.

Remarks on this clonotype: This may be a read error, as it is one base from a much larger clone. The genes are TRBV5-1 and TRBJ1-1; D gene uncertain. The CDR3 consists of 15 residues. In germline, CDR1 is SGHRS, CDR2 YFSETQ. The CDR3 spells CASSWAGGENTEALF. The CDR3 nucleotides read TGCGCCAGCAGCTGGGCCGGCGGGGAAAACACTGAAGCTCTCTTT.

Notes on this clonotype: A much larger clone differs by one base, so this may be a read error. Here the CDR3 reads CASRAAGPSDEHYF. CDR3 bases: TGTGCCAGTAGGGCAGCGGGGCCAAGCGACGAGCACTACTTC. V usage is TRBV19 and J usage is TRBJ2-7; TRBD2 matches at 7 bases. Germline V lookup: CDR1 LNHDA, CDR2 SQIVND (reference sequence). CDR3 length: 14 residues.

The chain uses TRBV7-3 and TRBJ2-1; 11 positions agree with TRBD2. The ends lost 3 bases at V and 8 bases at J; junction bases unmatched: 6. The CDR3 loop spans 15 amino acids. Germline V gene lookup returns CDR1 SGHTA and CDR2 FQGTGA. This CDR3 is CASSLGLAAWDEQFF. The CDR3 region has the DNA TGTGCCAGCAGCTTGGGACTAGCGGCTTGGGATGAGCAGTTCTTC.

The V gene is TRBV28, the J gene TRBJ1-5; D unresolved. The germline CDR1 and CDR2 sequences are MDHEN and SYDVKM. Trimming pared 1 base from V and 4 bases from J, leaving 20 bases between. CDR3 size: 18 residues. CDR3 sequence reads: CASSLYRVRGELNQPQHF. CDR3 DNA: TGTGCCAGCAGTTTATATAGGGTAAGAGGAGAACTTAATCAGCCCCAGCATTTT.

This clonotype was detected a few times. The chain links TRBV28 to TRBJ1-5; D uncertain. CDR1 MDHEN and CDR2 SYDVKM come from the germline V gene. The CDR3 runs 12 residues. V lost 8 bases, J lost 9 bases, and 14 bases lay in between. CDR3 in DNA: TGTGCCAGCCGATATTACTTGGGGCCCCAGCATTTT. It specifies CASRYYLGPQHF.

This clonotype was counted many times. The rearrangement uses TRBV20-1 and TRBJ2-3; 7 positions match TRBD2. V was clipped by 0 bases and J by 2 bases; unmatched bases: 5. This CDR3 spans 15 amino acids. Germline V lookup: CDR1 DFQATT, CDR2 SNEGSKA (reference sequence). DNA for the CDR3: TGCAGTGCTAGAGATCTGACTAGCAACACAGATACGCAGTATTTT. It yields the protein CSARDLTSNTDTQYF.

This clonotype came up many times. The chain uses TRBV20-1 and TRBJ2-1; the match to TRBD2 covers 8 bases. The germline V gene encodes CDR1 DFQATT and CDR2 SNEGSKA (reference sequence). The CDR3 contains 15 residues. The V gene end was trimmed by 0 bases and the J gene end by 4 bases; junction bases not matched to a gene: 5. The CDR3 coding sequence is TGCAGTGCTAGAGAAAGCGGGAGCCGGTACAATGAGCAGTTCTTC. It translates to CSARESGSRYNEQFF.

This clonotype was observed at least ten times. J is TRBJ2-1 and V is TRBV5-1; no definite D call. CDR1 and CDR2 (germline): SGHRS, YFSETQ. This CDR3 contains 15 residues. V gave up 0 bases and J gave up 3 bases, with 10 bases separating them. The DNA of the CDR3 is TGCGCCAGCAGCTTGGCCATACCCGTCTACAATGAGCAGTTCTTC. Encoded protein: CASSLAIPVYNEQFF.

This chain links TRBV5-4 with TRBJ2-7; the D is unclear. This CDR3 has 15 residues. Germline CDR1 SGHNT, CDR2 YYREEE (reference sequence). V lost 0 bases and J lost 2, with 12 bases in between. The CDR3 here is CASSLGLRPTYEQYF. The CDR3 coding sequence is TGTGCCAGCAGCTTGGGACTTCGACCTACCTACGAGCAGTACTTC.

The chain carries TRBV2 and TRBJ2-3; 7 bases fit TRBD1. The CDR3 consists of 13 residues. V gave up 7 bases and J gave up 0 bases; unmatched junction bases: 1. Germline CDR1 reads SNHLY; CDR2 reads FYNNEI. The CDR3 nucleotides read TGTGCCAGCAAGGACAGGAGCACAGATACGCAGTATTTT. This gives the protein CASKDRSTDTQYF.

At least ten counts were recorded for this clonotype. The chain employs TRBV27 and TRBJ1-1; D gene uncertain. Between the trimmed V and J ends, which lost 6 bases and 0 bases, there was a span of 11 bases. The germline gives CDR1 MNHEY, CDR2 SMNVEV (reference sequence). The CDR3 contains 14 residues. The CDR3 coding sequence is TGTGCCAGCAGCCGATCTCACATGAACACTGAAGCTTTCTTT. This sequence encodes CASSRSHMNTEAFF.

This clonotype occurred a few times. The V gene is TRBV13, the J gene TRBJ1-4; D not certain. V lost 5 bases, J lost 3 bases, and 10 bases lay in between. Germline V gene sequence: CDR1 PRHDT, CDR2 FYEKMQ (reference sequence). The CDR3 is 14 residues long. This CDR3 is CASSPRQANEKLFF. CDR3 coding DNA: TGTGCCAGCAGCCCCAGGCAGGCTAATGAAAAACTGTTTTTT.

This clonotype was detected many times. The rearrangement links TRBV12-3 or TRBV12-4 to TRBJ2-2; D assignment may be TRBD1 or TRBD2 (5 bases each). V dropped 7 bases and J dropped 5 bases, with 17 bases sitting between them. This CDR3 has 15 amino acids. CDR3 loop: CASTPRGRVTGELFF. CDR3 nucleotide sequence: TGTGCCAGCACCCCACGGGGCAGGGTAACCGGGGAGCTGTTTTTT.

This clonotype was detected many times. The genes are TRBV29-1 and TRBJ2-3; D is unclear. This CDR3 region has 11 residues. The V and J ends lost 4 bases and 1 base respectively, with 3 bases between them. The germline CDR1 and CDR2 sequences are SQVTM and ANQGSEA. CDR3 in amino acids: CSVGGTDTQYF. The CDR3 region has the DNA TGCAGCGTTGGGGGCACAGATACGCAGTATTTT.

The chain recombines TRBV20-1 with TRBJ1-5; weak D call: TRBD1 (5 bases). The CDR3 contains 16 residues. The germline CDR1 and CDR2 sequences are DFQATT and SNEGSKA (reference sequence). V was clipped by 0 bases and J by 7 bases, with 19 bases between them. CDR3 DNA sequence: TGCAGTGCTAGAGAAGAGACGGGACCCAATAGCCAGCCCCAGCATTTT. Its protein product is CSAREETGPNSQPQHF.